Reported below is one T cell receptor (beta chain). This specimen belongs to a study of identical twins. Unique molecular identifiers were present on cDNA, and template switching added a universal primer site. TCRdb reanalysed the 5' RACE reads using MiXCR and keeps one entry per CDR3 protein. The table has approximately 550,000 distinct CDR3 sequences, 20% to 25% seen once. The CDR3 runs to 15 residues. Looked up from germline, CDR1 is LGHDT and CDR2 is YNNKEL (reference sequence). The J segment lost 5 bases and the V segment lost 1 base, leaving 3 bases of the junction unmatched. Another study also made use of these data, one on yellow fever vaccine responses in identical twins.

The gene calls are TRBV3-1 and TRBJ2-5, with 11 bases aligning to TRBD1. The source material was CD4+ T cells sorted from blood. The sequence was obtained from a young woman in good health. CDR3 in DNA: TGTGCCAGCAGCCAAGGGACAGGGGGCATGGAGACCCAGTACTTC. As protein: CASSQGTGGMETQYF.